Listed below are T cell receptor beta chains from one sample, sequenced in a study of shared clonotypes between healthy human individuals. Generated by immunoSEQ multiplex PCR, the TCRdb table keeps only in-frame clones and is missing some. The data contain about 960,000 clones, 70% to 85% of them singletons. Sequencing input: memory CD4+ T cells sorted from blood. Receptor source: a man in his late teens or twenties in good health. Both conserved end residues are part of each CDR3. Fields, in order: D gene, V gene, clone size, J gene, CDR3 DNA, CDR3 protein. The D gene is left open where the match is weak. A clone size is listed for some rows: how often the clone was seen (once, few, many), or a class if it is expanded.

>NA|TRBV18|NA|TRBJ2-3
TGTGCCAGCTCACCACGCCAAGCAGCAGATACGCAGTATTTT
CASSPRQAADTQYF
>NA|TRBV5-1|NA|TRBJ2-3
TGCGCCAGCAGCGGAGCCAGGGGGGCAGATACGCAGTATTTT
CASSGARGADTQYF
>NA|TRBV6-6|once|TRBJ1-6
TGTGCCAGCAGTACAGGCAGCAGCTCACCCCTCCACTTT
CASSTGSSSPLHF
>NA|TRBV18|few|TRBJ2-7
TGTGCCAGCTCACCCAATCTAGGCTGGGAGCAGTACTTC
CASSPNLGWEQYF
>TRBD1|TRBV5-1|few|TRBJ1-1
TGCGCCAGCAGCCCGGGACAGGGGTTTCCGAACACTGAAGCTTTCTTT
CASSPGQGFPNTEAFF
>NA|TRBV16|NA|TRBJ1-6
TGTGCCAGCAGCCCACAGGCTTATAATTCACCCCTCCACTTT
CASSPQAYNSPLHF
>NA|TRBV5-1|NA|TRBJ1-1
TGCGCCAGCAGCTTGTATCGGGGGGAAACTGAAGCTTTCTTT
CASSLYRGETEAFF
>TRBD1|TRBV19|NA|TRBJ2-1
TGTGCCAGTAGTATGGGTAGGGACAGTTACAATGAGCAGTTCTTC
CASSMGRDSYNEQFF
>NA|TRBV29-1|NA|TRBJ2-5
TGCAGAGCCGGGACAAAAGAGACCCAGTACTTC
CRAGTKETQYF
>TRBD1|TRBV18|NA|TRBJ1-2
TGTGCCAGCTCACCCACAGGGGCGGAGTATGGCTACACCTTC
CASSPTGAEYGYTF
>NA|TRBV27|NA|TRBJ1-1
TGTGCCAGCAGTTTAACTGAGAACACTGAAGCTTTCTTT
CASSLTENTEAFF
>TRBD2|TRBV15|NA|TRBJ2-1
TGTGCCACCAGCCCACGCCGACTAGCGGGAGGGAATGAGCAGTTCTTC
CATSPRRLAGGNEQFF
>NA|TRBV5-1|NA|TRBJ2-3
TGCGCCAGCAGCTTGGTCGCCTCCACAGATACGCAGTATTTT
CASSLVASTDTQYF
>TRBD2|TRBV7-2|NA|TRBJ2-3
TGTGCCAGCAGCTCCCGCCTAGCGGGAAACACAGATACGCAGTATTTT
CASSSRLAGNTDTQYF
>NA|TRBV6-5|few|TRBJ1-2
TGTGCCAGCAGTTTTACAGGTTCCTACCCGCTTTACACCTTC
CASSFTGSYPLYTF
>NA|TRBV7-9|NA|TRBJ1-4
TGTGCCAGCAGCCAAAGGGGACACGTTAATGAAAAACTGTTTTTT
CASSQRGHVNEKLFF
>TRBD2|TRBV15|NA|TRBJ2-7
TGTGCCACCAGCAGAGAGCCTAGCGGGGACTCCTACGAGCAGTACTTC
CATSREPSGDSYEQYF
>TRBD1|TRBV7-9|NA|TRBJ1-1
TGTGCCAGCAGCCAAACTACAGGGGGAGCTTTCTTT
CASSQTTGGAFF
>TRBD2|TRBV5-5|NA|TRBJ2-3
TGTGCCAGCAGCCCGAGGACTAGCGGGGGGGCGTTCGCAGATACGCAGTATTTT
CASSPRTSGGAFADTQYF
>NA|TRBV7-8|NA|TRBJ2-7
TGTGCCAGCAGCCCGTCCCCGACAGGAGTGTACGAGCAGTACTTC
CASSPSPTGVYEQYF
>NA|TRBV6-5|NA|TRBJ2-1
TGTGCCAGCAGCCGGGGGCAGGAGGAAAATGAGCAGTTCTTC
CASSRGQEENEQFF
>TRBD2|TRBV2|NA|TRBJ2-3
TGTGCCAGCCGCAGGACTAGCGTAGATACGCAGTATTTT
CASRRTSVDTQYF
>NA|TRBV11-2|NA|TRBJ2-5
TGTGCCAGCAGCTTAAGGGGTCAAAAACAAGAGACCCAGTACTTC
CASSLRGQKQETQYF
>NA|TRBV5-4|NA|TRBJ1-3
TGTGCCAGCAGCCCCGGCACCGTTAACTCTGGAAACACCATATATTTT
CASSPGTVNSGNTIYF